The entry below gives a single TCR beta chain sequence along with its context. Its target is unknown. Sequenced by immunoSEQ multiplex PCR; TCRdb stores in-frame clones only, minus some. Among 85,000 to 100,000 clones listed, less than 80% were seen once. Germline assignment: CDR1 MGHDK and CDR2 SYGVNS. V was pared by 0 bases and J by 3 bases, with 2 bases between. CDR3 size: 12 residues. The data were obtained in a study of fetal regulatory T cell absence and autoimmunity. Study information: Exocrine pancreas autoimmunity occurred in IPEX patients lacking clinical diabetes.

Findings of the study overall: The oligoclonal enrichment was interpreted as supporting antigen-driven pancreatic autoimmunity before birth in IPEX syndrome. Compared with cord blood, pancreas showed oligoclonal TCR enrichment, some clones over 80-fold. Pancreas and cord blood did not differ much in TRB family usage.

The sequenced sample was pancreas tissue. V usage is TRBV25-1 and J usage is TRBJ2-5; D call uncertain. The TCR comes from a male donor with IPEX syndrome. The CDR3 region is CASSEYKETQYF. The CDR3 DNA reads TGTGCCAGCAGTGAATATAAAGAGACCCAGTACTTC.